These 23 T cell receptor beta chains were all obtained from the same sample, sequenced in a study of OX40 agonist ivuxolimab in advanced cancers. The method was immunoSEQ multiplex PCR; TCRdb's version includes in-frame clones alone and lacks a portion of them. The sample yields over 65,000 clones, 70% to 90% seen once. The starting material was CD4+ or CD8+ T cells sorted from blood, obtained in a trial of the OX40 agonist ivuxolimab. The receptors derive from an adult with an advanced solid tumor such as melanoma, head and neck, liver or kidney cancer.

The rearrangement uses TRBV10-2 and TRBJ2-1; D not certain. Germline assignment: CDR1 WSHSY and CDR2 SAAADI. The CDR3 totals 17 residues. The germline V and J ends were trimmed by 3 bases and 0 bases, with 15 bases remaining between them. For the CDR3, the DNA is TGCGCCAGCAGTGACTTCTTTGGTGCCGGCTCCTACAATGAGCAGTTCTTC. Protein product: CASSDFFGAGSYNEQFF.

The chain employs TRBV10-3 and TRBJ2-1; 13 bases fit TRBD2. This CDR3 is built from 16 residues. Unmatched junction bases numbered 0, after V lost 4 bases and J lost 0 bases. Germline loops: CDR1 ENHRY, CDR2 SYGVKD. CDR3 sequence reads: CAISGTSGSSYNEQFF. Here the CDR3 DNA reads TGTGCCATCAGTGGGACTAGCGGGAGCTCCTACAATGAGCAGTTCTTC.

This clone was seen only a few times. The CDR3 here is CASSRSGQYTEAFF. CDR3 sequence (DNA): TGTGCCAGCAGTCGCTCGGGACAGTACACTGAAGCTTTCTTT. The chain uses TRBV6-5 and TRBJ1-1; 7 positions match TRBD1. V trimming: 5 bases; J trimming: 3 bases; junction bases outside the gene matches: 6. This CDR3 comprises 14 residues. Germline CDR1 MNHEY, CDR2 SVGAGI.

This chain uses TRBV30 with TRBJ1-1; no definite D call. The CDR3 is 12 amino acids. V gave up 0 bases and J gave up 9 bases, with 11 bases separating them. The V gene's germline CDR1 is GTSNPN and CDR2 SVGIG (reference sequence). The CDR3 is CAWSVKALQAFF. The CDR3 nucleotides read TGTGCCTGGAGTGTCAAAGCCTTGCAAGCTTTCTTT.

This clone appeared once. V gene TRBV15 combines with J gene TRBJ2-1; a weak D match, TRBD1 (7 bases). Germline-derived CDR1 and CDR2 are LNHNV and YYDKDF (reference sequence). Trimming pared 0 bases from V and 7 bases from J, leaving 13 bases between. CDR3 size: 15 residues. The CDR3 DNA reads TGTGCCACCAGCAGAGATCTCGCAGGGGGGAATGAGCAGTTCTTC. This gives the protein CATSRDLAGGNEQFF. Looking up the rest from reference TRBV15 and TRBJ2-1 gives the full variable domain: DAMVIQNPRYQVTQFGKPVTLSCSQTLNHNVMYWYQQKSSQAPKLLFHYYDKDFNNEADTPDNFQSRRPNTSFCFLDIRSPGLGDTAMYLCATSRDLAGGNEQFFGPGTRLTVL.

This chain joins TRBV10-3 and TRBJ1-1, with 8 bases identical to TRBD1. J was trimmed by 12 bases and V by 7 bases; bases with no gene match: 13. This CDR3 contains 13 residues. Germline CDR1 is ENHRY and CDR2 is SYGVKD. This chain's CDR3 is CAITPGTGSYPFF. The CDR3 nucleotides read TGTGCCATCACTCCTGGGACAGGCTCATATCCTTTCTTT.

V gene TRBV19 combines with J gene TRBJ2-1, with D unclear. V dropped 2 bases and J dropped 8 bases, with 4 bases sitting between them. From germline, CDR1 is LNHDA and CDR2 SQIVND (reference sequence). The CDR3 loop spans 11 amino acids. This CDR3 reads CASSIWDEQFF. Here the CDR3 DNA reads TGTGCCAGTAGTATATGGGATGAGCAGTTCTTC.

J is TRBJ2-7 and V is TRBV18; 9 nucleotides match TRBD1. This CDR3 has 13 amino acids. The V gene end was trimmed by 3 bases and the J gene end by 5 bases; junction bases not matched to a gene: 2. The germline V gene has CDR1 KGHSH and CDR2 LQKENI. In DNA form, the CDR3 reads TGTGCCAGCTCACCTCGGACAGGGGACGAGCAGTACTTC. Its translation is CASSPRTGDEQYF.

The chain recombines TRBV6-5 with TRBJ2-2, with 7 bases fitting TRBD1. With V trimmed by 2 bases and J by 4 bases, 4 bases remained unmatched. Looked up from germline, CDR1 is MNHEY and CDR2 is SVGAGI. This CDR3 is built from 15 residues. The CDR3 loop is CASSYGAGGTGELFF. The CDR3 DNA reads TGTGCCAGCAGTTACGGGGCAGGGGGCACCGGGGAGCTGTTTTTT.

The genes are TRBV28 and TRBJ1-5; 7 bases agree with TRBD1. The V gene end was trimmed by 5 bases and the J gene end by 0 bases; junction bases not matched to a gene: 4. The CDR3 has 15 amino acids. CDR1 is MDHEN, CDR2 SYDVKM, per germline. The CDR3 reads CASSQQGYSNQPQHF. The CDR3 DNA sequence: TGTGCCAGCAGTCAACAGGGGTATAGCAATCAGCCCCAGCATTTT. The full variable domain, its missing parts supplied by reference TRBV28 and TRBJ1-5, is DVKVTQSSRYLVKRTGEKVFLECVQDMDHENMFWYRQDPGLGLRLIYFSYDVKMKEKGDIPEGYSVSREKKERFSLILESASTNQTSMYLCASSQQGYSNQPQHFGDGTRLSIL.

V usage is TRBV20-1 and J usage is TRBJ1-2; D is undetermined. Trimming pared 6 bases from V and 2 bases from J, leaving 1 base between. The CDR3 sequence is 9 residues long. From germline, CDR1 is DFQATT and CDR2 SNEGSKA (reference sequence). The CDR3 sequence is CSANYGYTF. CDR3 in DNA: TGCAGTGCAAACTATGGCTACACCTTC.

V gene TRBV4-2 combines with J gene TRBJ1-2; D unresolved. With 1 base removed from V and 0 bases from J, the gap between germline ends came to 9 bases. Germline CDR1 LGHNA, CDR2 YNFKEQ. The CDR3 sequence is 15 residues long. The DNA for the CDR3 is TGTGCCAGCAGCCAAGCGGCAGGAGCTAACTATGGCTACACCTTC. Protein product: CASSQAAGANYGYTF.

The V call is TRBV6-6, the J call TRBJ2-7, with D maybe TRBD1 (6 bases). Trimming shortened V by 5 bases and J by 6 bases, and 20 bases separated the two germline ends. The CDR3 loop spans 15 amino acids. Germline CDR1 and CDR2: MNHNY and SVGAGI (reference sequence). CDR3 loop: CASSSRQGMNSEQYF. For the CDR3, the DNA is TGTGCCAGCAGTAGCCGGCAGGGGATGAATTCCGAGCAGTACTTC.

The V call is TRBV29-1, the J call TRBJ2-5; 13 bases are a match to TRBD2. This CDR3 has 14 residues. The trim removed 4 bases at V and 5 bases at J, leaving 4 bases unmatched. The germline V gene has CDR1 SQVTM and CDR2 ANQGSEA. The CDR3 region has the DNA TGCAGCGTTGGGACTAGCGGGGGAGGTGAGACCCAGTACTTC. Translation: CSVGTSGGGETQYF.

The CDR3 DNA follows: TGTGCCAGCAGCCCCGTAGTAGGCACCGGGGAGCTGTTTTTT. Translation: CASSPVVGTGELFF. The rearrangement joins TRBV27 to TRBJ2-2; D gene uncertain. This CDR3 region has 14 residues. Trimming left V 6 bases short and J 4 bases short, with 12 bases between. Germline V gives CDR1 MNHEY, CDR2 SMNVEV (reference sequence).

The rearrangement links TRBV5-6 to TRBJ1-6, with 11 nucleotides matching TRBD1. The CDR3 extends over 15 amino acids. From germline, CDR1 is SGHDT and CDR2 YYEEEE. J gave up 9 bases and V 2 bases, and 4 bases lay outside the gene matches. CDR3 in DNA: TGTGCCAGCAGCTTTAGGGGGACAGGGGGTTCACCCCTCCACTTT. It codes for CASSFRGTGGSPLHF.

This clone was picked up a small number of times. CDR3 region: CAWSHTGELFF. DNA for the CDR3: TGTGCCTGGAGTCACACCGGGGAGCTGTTTTTT. This chain links TRBV30 with TRBJ2-2; D is undetermined. Trimming pared 2 bases from V and 3 bases from J, leaving 1 base between. The CDR3 loop spans 11 amino acids. Germline V gene sequence: CDR1 GTSNPN, CDR2 SVGIG (reference sequence).

The chain combines TRBV7-9 with TRBJ2-3; TRBD1 aligns across 8 bases. The CDR3 length is 14 residues. Germline values: CDR1 SEHNR, CDR2 FQNEAQ (reference sequence). Trimming cost V 0 bases and J 5 bases; bases outside gene matches: 1. CDR3 in amino acids: CASSLADRGDTQYF. CDR3 bases: TGTGCCAGCAGCTTAGCAGACAGGGGAGATACGCAGTATTTT.

The V and J genes are TRBV4-2 and TRBJ2-2, with 10 bases lining up with TRBD1. V lost 0 bases to trimming and J lost 2 bases; unmatched junction nucleotides: 15. The V gene's germline CDR1 is LGHNA and CDR2 YNFKEQ. This CDR3 is 21 amino acids long. The CDR3 DNA reads as TGTGCCAGCAGCCAAGATTTTAGGGGACAGGGGCTTACTAGCAACACCGGGGAGCTGTTTTTT. Its translation is CASSQDFRGQGLTSNTGELFF.

The CDR3 region is CASSLGGTENQPQHF. DNA of the CDR3: TGTGCCAGCAGCTTGGGGGGGACAGAGAATCAGCCCCAGCATTTT. The rearrangement links TRBV5-5 to TRBJ1-5; TRBD1 agrees at 7 bases. V lost 0 bases, J lost 4 bases, and 4 bases stayed unmatched. This CDR3 contains 15 residues. Per the germline V gene, CDR1 is SGHKS and CDR2 is YYEKEE (reference sequence).

The V and J genes are TRBV28 and TRBJ1-2; tentatively, D is TRBD1 (5 bases). CDR1 and CDR2 (germline): MDHEN, SYDVKM. The CDR3 consists of 14 residues. Trimming cost V 7 bases and J 6 bases, with 18 bases left between them. CDR3 amino acids: CASKWGDLLNGYTF. In nucleotides, the CDR3 is TGTGCCAGCAAGTGGGGGGACCTGCTGAATGGCTACACCTTC.

This sequence joins TRBV5-1 and TRBJ2-2, with a tentative D call TRBD1 (6 bases). The CDR3 sequence is 16 residues long. In germline, CDR1 is SGHRS, CDR2 YFSETQ. V lost 5 bases, J lost 4 bases, and 18 bases lay in between. Here the CDR3 DNA reads TGCGCCAGCAGTACTGGACAGAGTCGTGGCACCGGGGAGCTGTTTTTT. Its protein product is CASSTGQSRGTGELFF.

The CDR3 is CASSPTGYEPQHF. In nucleotides, the CDR3 is TGCGCCAGCAGCCCGACAGGCTATGAGCCCCAGCATTTT. This chain joins TRBV5-1 and TRBJ1-5, with D perhaps TRBD1 (6 bases). CDR3 length: 13 residues. V shed 4 bases and J shed 8 bases, with 13 bases lying between them. CDR1 SGHRS and CDR2 YFSETQ come from the germline V gene.